These 24 T cell receptor beta chains were all obtained from the same sample, sequenced in a study of T-cell memory formation after mild COVID-19. In TCRdb, the 5' RACE reads were re-called with MiXCR into one record per CDR3 protein. The table shows fewer than 500,000 distinct CDR3 sequences, with 25% occurring only once. The sequencing sample was made of PBMCs or a T cell subset sorted from them (not recorded which). Receptors originate from an adult woman who had mild COVID-19 (a few samples of this study predate the infection). Cell type and time point are not known.

The chain links TRBV9 to TRBJ2-7; D uncertain. Per the germline V gene, CDR1 is SGDLS and CDR2 is YYNGEE. V was trimmed by 0 bases and J by 2 bases, leaving 9 bases between them. CDR3 length: 14 amino acids. CDR3 protein: CASSVVGSAYEQYF. The CDR3 region has the DNA TGTGCCAGCAGCGTAGTTGGCAGTGCCTACGAGCAGTACTTC. Full variable domain (rest looked up from reference TRBV9 and TRBJ2-7): DSGVTQTPKHLITATGQRVTLRCSPRSGDLSVYWYQQSLDQGLQFLIQYYNGEERAKGNILERFSAQQFPDLHSELNLSSLELGDSALYFCASSVVGSAYEQYFGPGTRLTVT.

A few counts support this clonotype. V gene TRBV7-9 combines with J gene TRBJ2-3, with 8 bases lining up with TRBD1. This CDR3 has 15 amino acids. The V segment lost 4 bases and the J segment 2 bases; nucleotides outside the gene matches: 5. Germline V CDR1 and CDR2: SEHNR, FQNEAQ (reference sequence). DNA of the CDR3: TGTGCCAGCAGCTCTACAGGGGGGACCACAGATACGCAGTATTTT. Its protein product is CASSSTGGTTDTQYF.

Only a few counts were recorded for this clonotype. The chain combines TRBV7-9 with TRBJ1-4, with D unresolved. The length of the CDR3 is 13 residues. Germline V gene sequence: CDR1 SEHNR, CDR2 FQNEAQ (reference sequence). Trimming took 5 bases from V and 4 from J, leaving 8 bases between them. This CDR3 reads CASSLNSNEKLFF. CDR3 coding DNA: TGTGCCAGCAGCCTCAACAGTAATGAAAAACTGTTTTTT. Full variable domain (outside the CDR3, taken from reference TRBV7-9 and TRBJ1-4): DTGVSQNPRHKITKRGQNVTFRCDPISEHNRLYWYRQTLGQGPEFLTYFQNEAQLEKSRLLSDRFSAERPKGSFSTLEIQRTEQGDSAMYLCASSLNSNEKLFFGSGTQLSVL.

The chain has TRBV30 and TRBJ2-6; no clear D gene. The germline V and J ends were trimmed by 2 bases and 2 bases, with 7 bases remaining between them. Germline V gene sequence: CDR1 GTSNPN, CDR2 SVGIG (reference sequence). The CDR3 is 14 residues long. The CDR3 loop is CAWSKGAGANVLTF. In nucleotides, the CDR3 is TGTGCCTGGAGTAAAGGAGCTGGGGCCAACGTCCTGACTTTC.

The rearrangement joins TRBV5-1 to TRBJ2-7; D may match TRBD1 or TRBD2 (5 bases each). This CDR3 is 14 amino acids long. Germline lookup yields CDR1 SGHRS and CDR2 YFSETQ. Trimming pared 0 bases from V and 6 bases from J, leaving 13 bases between. The CDR3 spells CASSLVGGPGEQYF. CDR3 bases: TGCGCCAGCAGCTTGGTTGGGGGTCCGGGCGAGCAGTACTTC.

This clonotype showed up just a few times. V gene TRBV20-1 combines with J gene TRBJ1-2; 8 nucleotides match TRBD1. The CDR3 runs 18 residues. Looked up from germline, CDR1 is DFQATT and CDR2 is SNEGSKA (reference sequence). V lost 7 bases, J lost 2 bases, and 21 bases stayed unmatched. The CDR3 region is CSVSQQDRGWSGNYGYTF. CDR3 nucleotide sequence: TGCAGTGTTTCCCAACAAGACAGGGGATGGTCTGGGAACTATGGCTACACCTTC.

V and J are TRBV7-9 and TRBJ2-1; tentative D call: TRBD1 (6 bases). Per germline, CDR1 SEHNR and CDR2 FQNEAQ (reference sequence). The V and J ends lost 2 bases and 3 bases respectively, with 20 bases between them. This CDR3 contains 18 residues. The CDR3 DNA reads TGTGCCAGCAGCTTAATCTTCGGCAGGGACAAGAACTACAATGAGCAGTTCTTC. Its translation: CASSLIFGRDKNYNEQFF.

This clonotype was seen more than once but under ten times. J is TRBJ2-7 and V is TRBV3-1; possible D gene TRBD1, 5 bases. Germline CDR1 is LGHDT and CDR2 is YNNKEL (reference sequence). The CDR3 has 14 amino acids. V was cut by 2 bases and J by 5 bases, with 13 bases left in between. CDR3 protein: CASSQLGARDEQYF. The CDR3 region has the DNA TGTGCCAGCAGCCAACTAGGGGCTAGGGACGAGCAGTACTTC.

The chain recombines TRBV6-5 with TRBJ1-1; possible D gene TRBD1, 5 bases. The germline V gene has CDR1 MNHEY and CDR2 SVGAGI. The length of the CDR3 is 15 residues. The V and J ends lost 0 bases and 5 bases respectively, with 13 bases between them. DNA for the CDR3: TGTGCCAGCAGTTACTCGGGAGAGGGGCGGACTGAAGCTTTCTTT. Translation: CASSYSGEGRTEAFF.

The chain couples TRBV7-9 to TRBJ2-3; either TRBD1 or TRBD2 may fit D (5 bases each). The CDR3 is 14 amino acids. Trimming shortened V by 8 bases and J by 3 bases, and 15 bases separated the two germline ends. Germline V gene data show CDR1 as SEHNR and CDR2 as FQNEAQ (reference sequence). The CDR3 sequence: CASGEGWGTDTQYF. The CDR3 DNA is TGTGCCAGCGGAGAGGGCTGGGGGACAGATACGCAGTATTTT.

This chain uses TRBV29-1 with TRBJ2-5; D remains ambiguous. The length of the CDR3 is 11 residues. The germline gives CDR1 SQVTM, CDR2 ANQGSEA. V was clipped by 3 bases and J by 5 bases, with 7 bases between them. Here the CDR3 reads CSVEGSETQYF. The CDR3, as DNA: TGCAGCGTTGAGGGGTCTGAGACCCAGTACTTC.

This clonotype has more than one count but fewer than ten. This chain joins TRBV5-3 and TRBJ2-2; D not resolved. TRBV5-3 is noted as an ORF with a role that remains uncertain. CDR3 length: 14 amino acids. V was clipped by 4 bases and J by 0 bases, with 7 bases between them. The chain's CDR3 is CARSRTPNTGELFF. The DNA of the CDR3 is TGTGCCAGAAGCCGGACGCCGAACACCGGGGAGCTGTTTTTT.

With respect to this clonotype: One junction end does not reproduce the germline sequence, and a read error may be involved. The rearrangement links TRBV29-1 to TRBJ2-7, with TRBD1 matching over 7 bases. The CDR3 consists of 14 residues. CDR1 SQVTM and CDR2 ANQGSEA come from the germline V gene. CDR3 protein: CSVEGQAGFYEQYF. In nucleotides, the CDR3 is TGCAGCGTAGAAGGACAGGCAGGGTTCTACGAGCAGTACTTC.

The chain uses TRBV7-9 and TRBJ2-2; TRBD1 matches at 12 bases. Trimming at V came to 2 bases and at J to 4 bases, leaving 5 bases not matched to a gene. The CDR3 is made up of 17 amino acids. Germline CDR1 SEHNR, CDR2 FQNEAQ (reference sequence). CDR3 amino acids: CASSLRDRGRSTGELFF. For the CDR3, the DNA is TGTGCCAGCAGCTTAAGGGACAGGGGGCGTAGCACCGGGGAGCTGTTTTTT.

This clonotype has more than one count but fewer than ten. The genes are TRBV4-2 and TRBJ2-7, with D maybe TRBD2 (5 bases). Germline values: CDR1 LGHNA, CDR2 YNFKEQ. V shed 4 bases and J shed 0 bases, with 13 bases lying between them. This CDR3 comprises 15 residues. This CDR3 reads CASSPDSAFSYEQYF. The DNA of the CDR3 is TGTGCCAGCAGCCCGGACTCGGCCTTCTCCTACGAGCAGTACTTC.

The V call is TRBV2, the J call TRBJ2-7; D uncertain. V was clipped by 0 bases and J by 7 bases, with 13 bases between them. Looked up from germline, CDR1 is SNHLY and CDR2 is FYNNEI. This CDR3 has 14 amino acids. DNA for the CDR3: TGTGCCAGCAGTGAAGCGTTTAACATCGGAGAGCAGTACTTC. It is translated as CASSEAFNIGEQYF.

Ten or more counts support this clonotype. The J gene is TRBJ2-3, the V gene TRBV5-1, with D possibly being TRBD1 (6 bases). The CDR3 length is 18 residues. The V end lost 4 bases, the J end lost 0 bases, and 21 bases lay between the germline ends. Germline CDR1 is SGHRS and CDR2 is YFSETQ. CDR3 sequence (DNA): TGCGCCAGCAGCACATTCCCCGGGACACCCTTTAGCACAGATACGCAGTATTTT. It specifies CASSTFPGTPFSTDTQYF.

The chain recombines TRBV3-1 with TRBJ2-5; D is possibly TRBD1 (6 bases). Germline CDR1 and CDR2: LGHDT and YNNKEL (reference sequence). V lost 5 bases, J lost 4 bases, and 11 bases lay in between. This CDR3 contains 13 residues. The CDR3 coding sequence is TGTGCCAGCAGCTTCGCAGGGGTAGAGACCCAGTACTTC. It specifies CASSFAGVETQYF.

This clonotype came up many times. This sequence joins TRBV5-1 and TRBJ2-1, with 8 bases aligning to TRBD2. The CDR3 has 16 amino acids. Germline V gene sequence: CDR1 SGHRS, CDR2 YFSETQ. V was clipped by 4 bases and J by 6 bases; unmatched bases: 12. CDR3 coding DNA: TGCGCCAGCAGCGGCACCGGGACTAGGGTGAGCAATGAGCAGTTCTTC. Translated: CASSGTGTRVSNEQFF.

At least ten counts were recorded for this clonotype. V is TRBV25-1 and J is TRBJ2-2; D is tentatively TRBD1 or TRBD2 (5 bases each). V lost 4 bases and J lost 7, with 10 bases in between. The CDR3 has 13 residues. Germline CDR1 MGHDK, CDR2 SYGVNS. CDR3 bases: TGTGCCAGCAGTGGAGGGGTTATCGGGGAGCTGTTTTTT. Its protein is CASSGGVIGELFF.

The J gene is TRBJ1-5, the V gene TRBV18; TRBD1 matches at 7 bases. The V gene end was trimmed by 0 bases and the J gene end by 3 bases; junction bases not matched to a gene: 2. The germline gives CDR1 KGHSH, CDR2 LQKENI. The CDR3 covers 15 residues. CDR3 in DNA: TGTGCCAGCTCACCACCGGGACAGTTCAATCAGCCCCAGCATTTT. It translates to CASSPPGQFNQPQHF.

This clonotype was seen only a few times. This chain joins TRBV7-6 and TRBJ2-1; tentative D call: TRBD2 (6 bases). Germline loops: CDR1 SGHVS, CDR2 FNYEAQ. Trimming cost V 5 bases and J 0 bases, with 14 bases left between them. CDR3 length: 16 residues. DNA of the CDR3: TGTGCCAGCAGCCCCCAACTGACTAGCTCCTACAATGAGCAGTTCTTC. Protein: CASSPQLTSSYNEQFF.

This clonotype was counted between two and nine times. The chain employs TRBV7-9 and TRBJ2-1, with 12 bases matching TRBD2. The CDR3 covers 16 residues. V lost 5 bases, J lost 3 bases, and 5 bases stayed unmatched. Germline CDR1 reads SEHNR; CDR2 reads FQNEAQ (reference sequence). CDR3 residues: CASSAPSGRVYNEQFF. The CDR3 nucleotides are TGTGCCAGCAGCGCACCTAGCGGGAGGGTCTACAATGAGCAGTTCTTC.

The chain joins TRBV29-1 to TRBJ2-1; D gene uncertain. V gave up 0 bases and J gave up 6 bases, with 6 bases separating them. Germline CDR1 SQVTM, CDR2 ANQGSEA. This CDR3 region has 12 residues. CDR3 DNA: TGCAGCGTTGAAGATAAGGGCAATGAGCAGTTCTTC. Translation: CSVEDKGNEQFF.